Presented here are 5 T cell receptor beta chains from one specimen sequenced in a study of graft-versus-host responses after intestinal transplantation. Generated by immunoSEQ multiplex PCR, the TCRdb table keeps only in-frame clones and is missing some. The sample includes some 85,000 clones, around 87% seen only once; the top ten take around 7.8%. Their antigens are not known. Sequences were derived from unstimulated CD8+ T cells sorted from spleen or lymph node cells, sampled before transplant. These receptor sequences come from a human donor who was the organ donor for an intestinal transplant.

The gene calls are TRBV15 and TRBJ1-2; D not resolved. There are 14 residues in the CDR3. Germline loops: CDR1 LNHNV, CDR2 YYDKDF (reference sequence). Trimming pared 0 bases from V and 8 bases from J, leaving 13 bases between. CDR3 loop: CATSREEGLYGYTF. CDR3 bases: TGTGCCACCAGCAGAGAAGAGGGCCTCTACGGCTACACCTTC.

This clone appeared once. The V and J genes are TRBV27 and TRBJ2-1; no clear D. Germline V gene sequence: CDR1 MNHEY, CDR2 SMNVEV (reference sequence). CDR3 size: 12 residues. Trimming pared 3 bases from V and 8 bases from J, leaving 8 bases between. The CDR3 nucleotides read TGTGCCAGCAGTTTGGGTAAGCATGAGCAGTTCTTC. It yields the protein CASSLGKHEQFF.

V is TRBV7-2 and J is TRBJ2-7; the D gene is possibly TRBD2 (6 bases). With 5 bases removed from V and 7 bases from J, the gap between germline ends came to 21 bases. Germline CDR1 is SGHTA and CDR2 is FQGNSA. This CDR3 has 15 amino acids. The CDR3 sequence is CASSERLAEGGEQYF. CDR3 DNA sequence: TGTGCCAGCAGCGAGAGGTTAGCCGAGGGAGGTGAGCAGTACTTC. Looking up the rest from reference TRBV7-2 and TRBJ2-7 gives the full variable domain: GAGVSQSPSNKVTEKGKDVELRCDPISGHTALYWYRQSLGQGLEFLIYFQGNSAPDKSGLPSDRFSAERTGGSVSTLTIQRTQQEDSAVYLCASSERLAEGGEQYFGPGTRLTVT.

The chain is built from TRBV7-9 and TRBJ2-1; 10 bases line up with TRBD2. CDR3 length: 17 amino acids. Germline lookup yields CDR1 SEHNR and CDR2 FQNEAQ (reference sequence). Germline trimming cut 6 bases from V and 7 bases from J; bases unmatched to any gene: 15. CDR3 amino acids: CASSSSGLAGASNEQFF. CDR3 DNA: TGTGCCAGCAGTTCCTCCGGTCTAGCGGGGGCTTCGAATGAGCAGTTCTTC.

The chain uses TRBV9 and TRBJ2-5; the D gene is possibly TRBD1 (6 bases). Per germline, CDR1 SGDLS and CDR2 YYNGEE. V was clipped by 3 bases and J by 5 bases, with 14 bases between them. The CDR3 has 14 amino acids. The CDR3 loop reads CASSAGHLLETQYF. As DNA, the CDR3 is TGTGCCAGCAGCGCGGGACATTTACTGGAGACCCAGTACTTC.